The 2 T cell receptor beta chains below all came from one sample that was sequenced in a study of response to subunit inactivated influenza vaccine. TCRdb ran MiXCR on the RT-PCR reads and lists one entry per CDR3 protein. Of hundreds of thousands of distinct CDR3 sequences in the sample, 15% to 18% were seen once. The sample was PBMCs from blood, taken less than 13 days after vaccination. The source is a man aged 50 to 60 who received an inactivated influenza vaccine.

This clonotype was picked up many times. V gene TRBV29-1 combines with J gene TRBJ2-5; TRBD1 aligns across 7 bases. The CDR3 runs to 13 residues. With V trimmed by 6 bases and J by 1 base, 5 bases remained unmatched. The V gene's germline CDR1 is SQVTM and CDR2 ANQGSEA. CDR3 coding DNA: TGCAGCGTCGACACAGGGGTCCAAGAGACCCAGTACTTC. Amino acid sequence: CSVDTGVQETQYF.

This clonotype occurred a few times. CDR3 loop: CASSGRDRGRSPLHF. CDR3 in DNA: TGTGCCAGCAGTGGCCGGGATAGGGGGCGATCACCCCTCCACTTT. V gene TRBV2 combines with J gene TRBJ1-6; 7 bases align to TRBD1. CDR1 SNHLY and CDR2 FYNNEI come from the germline V gene. The CDR3 contains 15 residues. V was clipped by 4 bases and J by 10 bases; unmatched bases: 10.